This T cell receptor beta chain appears in the sequencing data of a study of blood T cells in healthy people across ages. A few counts support this clonotype. Its antigen is currently unknown. Alongside a J-beta primer mix, a sample-barcoded 5' primer served in a second PCR lasting about 6 to 11 cycles. Each cDNA molecule was tagged by a template-switch adaptor that had 12 random nucleotides. TCRdb used MiXCR to reprocess the 5' RACE reads, holding one entry per CDR3 protein. The sample gives roughly 800,000 distinct CDR3 sequences, roughly 25% of which show up once; around 9.2% is in the top ten. This CDR3 comprises 15 residues. Trimming stripped 7 bases from V and 8 bases from J, with 21 bases between. Findings and caveats of the study: Per-million-T-cell TCR beta diversity fell roughly linearly with age.

This same sample was also part of a study on T cells of mothers and their children. That work adds: It was related mother-child pairs that showed slightly higher overlap than unrelated pairs, without reaching significance.

The chain couples TRBV12-3 or TRBV12-4 to TRBJ2-1, with D perhaps TRBD2 (6 bases). This clonotype was obtained from a boy younger than 18 in good health. The material sequenced was blood. This chain's CDR3 is CASTNTQRLGDEQFF. CDR3 bases: TGTGCCAGCACCAACACCCAGAGACTAGGTGATGAGCAGTTCTTC.